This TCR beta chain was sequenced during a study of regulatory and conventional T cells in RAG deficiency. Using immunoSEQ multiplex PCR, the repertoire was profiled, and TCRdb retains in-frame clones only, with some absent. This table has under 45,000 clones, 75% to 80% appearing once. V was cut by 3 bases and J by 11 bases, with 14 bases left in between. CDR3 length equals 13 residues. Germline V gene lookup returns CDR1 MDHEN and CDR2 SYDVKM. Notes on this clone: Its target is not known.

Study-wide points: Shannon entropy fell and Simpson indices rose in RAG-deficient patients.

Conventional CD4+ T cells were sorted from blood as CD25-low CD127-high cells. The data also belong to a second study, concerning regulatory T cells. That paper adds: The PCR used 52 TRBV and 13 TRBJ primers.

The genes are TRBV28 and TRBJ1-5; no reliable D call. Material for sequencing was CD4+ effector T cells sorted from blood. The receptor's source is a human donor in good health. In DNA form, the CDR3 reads TGTGCCAGCAGTTTGGAGTCCCGAACGACCCAGCATTTT. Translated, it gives CASSLESRTTQHF.